The 5 T cell receptor beta chains listed next were all sequenced from one sample in a study of blood T cells in healthy people across ages. Together with a sample-barcoded 5' primer, a J-beta primer mix was included in a second PCR lasting roughly 6 to 12 cycles. TCRdb re-derived calls from the 5' RACE reads in MiXCR, one entry per CDR3 protein. This sample has about a million distinct CDR3 sequences, with around 48% found just once. Sequenced sample: blood. All receptors derive from a man between 25 and 39 years old in good health.

V and J are TRBV18 and TRBJ1-6, with TRBD1 as a possible D gene (5 bases). The CDR3 length is 14 residues. CDR1 is KGHSH, CDR2 LQKENI, per germline. V was cut by 3 bases and J by 7 bases, with 10 bases left in between. Written as DNA, the CDR3 is TGTGCCAGCTCACCGACAGACCTAAATTCACCCCTCCACTTT. Translating it yields CASSPTDLNSPLHF.

This clonotype was detected only once. This rearrangement joins TRBV3-1 to TRBJ2-3, with D maybe TRBD2 (5 bases). The CDR3 length is 15 residues. V was shortened by 0 bases and J by 7 bases, with 14 bases between the two germline ends. Germline-derived CDR1 and CDR2 are LGHDT and YNNKEL (reference sequence). CDR3 residues: CASSQEWGETHTQYF. CDR3 DNA sequence: TGTGCCAGCAGCCAAGAATGGGGAGAGACTCATACGCAGTATTTT.

This chain joins TRBV19 and TRBJ2-1, with 8 bases matching TRBD1. V trimming: 5 bases; J trimming: 3 bases; junction bases outside the gene matches: 9. This CDR3 spans 16 amino acids. Germline V gives CDR1 LNHDA, CDR2 SQIVND (reference sequence). The CDR3 bases are TGTGCCAGTAGTGCCGCCCGGGACAGGCTCTACAATGAGCAGTTCTTC. This sequence encodes CASSAARDRLYNEQFF.

The V gene is TRBV4-3, the J gene TRBJ2-1; tentative D call: TRBD1 (5 bases). Trimming removed 4 bases from V and 2 bases from J, with 12 bases in between. CDR1 and CDR2 from the germline V gene are LGHNA and YSLEER. The CDR3 runs to 15 residues. CDR3 nucleotides: TGCGCCAGCAGCCGCCGACAGTTCACCTACAATGAGCAGTTCTTC. Translated: CASSRRQFTYNEQFF.

The V gene is TRBV9, the J gene TRBJ2-1; D gene unclear. TRBJ2-7 explains the end of the DNA better; the J call may be wrong. The CDR3 totals 15 residues. Germline-derived CDR1 and CDR2 are SGDLS and YYNGEE. The CDR3 protein is CASSVAVFSGNEQYF. CDR3 sequence (DNA): TGTGCCAGCAGCGTAGCTGTGTTTTCGGGTAATGAGCAGTACTTC.